These 31 T cell receptor beta chains originate from one sample sequenced in a study of T-cell reconstitution after alpha-beta-depleted transplantation in children (TCRdb year 2016). Findings and caveats that apply to the study as a whole: The frequencies of hyperexpanded clones fell over the following months, and after one year, T-cell counts and TCRbeta diversity were mostly attributed to newly produced T cells.

The meaning of the sample's treatment or condition label: allogeneic hematopoietic cell transplantation with graft depleted of TCRalphabeta T cells and CD19 B cells. No antigen has been assigned to these receptors. Libraries came from PCR. The sequencer was an Illumina HiSeq 2500. To normalize quantification of the TCRbeta repertoire, the TCR libraries were built with molecular barcoding that relied on unique molecular identifiers. The public reads were reprocessed in TCRdb via fastp at Q25 and MiXCR, keeping in-frame beta chains. Rows merge per CDR3 protein into single entries with the most common DNA and genes. The sample profile shows approximately 300,000 distinct CDR3 sequences; less than 9.5% of them were found once. Of the sample, approximately 9% is held by the ten largest clones. The sample here was peripheral blood, taken 360 days after TCRalphabeta/CD19-depleted stem cell transplant. Every receptor here comes from a female patient aged 2-9 years who had a stem cell transplant for Fanconi anemia, so the T cells may come from the graft donor.

This clonotype was detected many times. The chain links TRBV29-1 to TRBJ2-2; D is unresolved. Germline V lookup: CDR1 SQVTM, CDR2 ANQGSEA. Trimming took off 7 bases at V and 2 bases at J, with 8 bases between the two ends. The CDR3 sequence is 12 residues long. DNA for the CDR3: TGCAGCGCAGGCCCCAACACCGGGGAGCTGTTTTTT. The encoded protein is CSAGPNTGELFF.

In this sample, this clonotype turned up a few times. This sequence joins TRBV11-2 and TRBJ2-7; a weak D match, TRBD1 (6 bases). The CDR3 sequence is 15 residues long. Trimming stripped 6 bases from V and 6 bases from J, with 21 bases between. Germline V gives CDR1 SGHAT, CDR2 FQNNGV. The CDR3 protein is CASRRTRIRQAEQYV. The DNA for the CDR3 is TGTGCCAGCAGACGTACCCGAATAAGACAGGCCGAGCAGTACGTC.

This clonotype was picked up many times. The chain employs TRBV7-6 and TRBJ2-3, with D perhaps matching TRBD2 (5 bases). The germline gives CDR1 SGHVS, CDR2 FNYEAQ. V lost 5 bases and J lost 5, with 17 bases in between. CDR3 length equals 15 residues. The CDR3 loop reads CASSPAPDGVDTQYF. The CDR3, as DNA: TGTGCCAGCAGCCCCGCCCCGGACGGGGTAGATACGCAGTATTTT.

This clonotype occurred a few times. The chain employs TRBV2 and TRBJ2-3, with 8 bases matching TRBD1. The V segment lost 4 bases and the J segment 2 bases; nucleotides outside the gene matches: 8. Germline assignment: CDR1 SNHLY and CDR2 FYNNEI. The CDR3 runs 16 residues. CDR3 residues: CASSVWRTGLTDTQYF. The CDR3 coding sequence is TGTGCCAGCAGTGTCTGGAGGACAGGGCTCACAGATACGCAGTATTTT.

Remarks on this clonotype: A read error may explain this, as a much larger clone is one base away. V usage is TRBV10-3 and J usage is TRBJ2-1; a weak D match, TRBD2 (5 bases). The germline V gene encodes CDR1 ENHRY and CDR2 SYGVKD. This CDR3 is 12 amino acids long. The DNA for the CDR3 is TGTGCCATCAGTGAGGACCTTTGGGAGCAGATCTTC. It translates to CAISEDLWEQIF.

This clonotype appeared many times. The chain carries TRBV5-4 and TRBJ2-2, with D possibly TRBD1 on 5 matching bases. The CDR3 is 15 amino acids. The V end was cut by 2 bases, the J end by 3 bases, with 11 bases between. Germline-derived CDR1 and CDR2 are SGHNT and YYREEE (reference sequence). The CDR3, as DNA: TGTGCCAGCAGCTTACAAGGGGCCGACACCGGGGAGCTGTTTTTT. Residues: CASSLQGADTGELFF.

V and J are TRBV5-6 and TRBJ1-2; the D gene is possibly TRBD1 (5 bases). Germline CDR1 is SGHDT and CDR2 is YYEEEE. The germline V and J ends were trimmed by 1 base and 0 bases, with 13 bases remaining between them. There are 16 residues in the CDR3. The CDR3 sequence is CASSLLQEKPNYGYTF. DNA of the CDR3: TGTGCCAGCAGCTTGTTACAGGAAAAACCTAACTATGGCTACACCTTC. Using reference TRBV5-6 and TRBJ1-2 for the parts outside the CDR3, the full variable domain is DAGVTQSPTHLIKTRGQQVTLRCSPKSGHDTVSWYQQALGQGPQFIFQYYEEEERQRGNFPDRFSGHQFPNYSSELNVNALLLGDSALYLCASSLLQEKPNYGYTFGSGTRLTVV.

This clonotype appeared many times. This chain links TRBV6-2 or TRBV6-3 with TRBJ1-5, with D maybe TRBD1 (5 bases). The CDR3 totals 12 residues. Germline assignment: CDR1 MNHEY and CDR2 SVGEGT. Trimming shortened V by 4 bases and J by 5 bases, and 6 bases separated the two germline ends. This CDR3 is CASSFRDQPQHF. The CDR3, as DNA: TGTGCCAGCAGTTTCAGGGATCAGCCCCAGCATTTT.

This clonotype was counted only a few times. The V and J genes are TRBV6-2 or TRBV6-3 and TRBJ2-5; no reliable D call. This CDR3 contains 12 residues. Germline assignment: CDR1 MNHEY and CDR2 SVGEGT. V lost 7 bases and J lost 4, with 10 bases in between. The CDR3 nucleotides read TGTGCCAGCATCCCTGGGCGAGAGACCCAGTACTTC. As protein: CASIPGRETQYF.

This clonotype was picked up one time. This chain joins TRBV18 and TRBJ2-3; 10 positions match TRBD1. V shed 4 bases, J shed 1 base, and the junction held 2 bases outside the gene matches. CDR1 and CDR2 from the germline V gene are KGHSH and LQKENI. The CDR3 is made up of 15 amino acids. The DNA for the CDR3 is TGTGCCAGCTCACAGGGACAGGGGCGCACAGATACGCAGTATTTT. Protein product: CASSQGQGRTDTQYF.

The sample holds many counts of this clonotype. The rearrangement links TRBV7-3 to TRBJ2-1; possibly TRBD1 or TRBD2 for D (5 bases each). Germline-derived CDR1 and CDR2 are SGHTA and FQGTGA. V lost 2 bases, J lost 4 bases, and 12 bases lay in between. The CDR3 has 15 residues. The DNA for the CDR3 is TGTGCCAGCAGCTTAGACAGAAGAGGGTACAATGAGCAGTTCTTC. Its protein product is CASSLDRRGYNEQFF.

This clonotype showed up many times. This chain uses TRBV12-3 or TRBV12-4 with TRBJ2-2, with D tentatively TRBD1 or TRBD2 (5 bases each). The ends were cut back, 5 bases at V and 4 bases at J, with 14 bases in the middle. This CDR3 spans 15 amino acids. The CDR3: CASSPLGTITGELFF. DNA of the CDR3: TGTGCCAGCAGTCCCTTAGGGACGATCACCGGGGAGCTGTTTTTT.

This clonotype was picked up many times. This sequence joins TRBV10-3 and TRBJ2-6, with D maybe TRBD1 (5 bases). CDR3 length equals 16 residues. The germline gives CDR1 ENHRY, CDR2 SYGVKD. The ends were cut back, 6 bases at V and 0 bases at J, with 12 bases in the middle. The CDR3 region has the DNA TGTGCCATCAGCTCCCTACAGGTCTCTGGGGCCAACGTCCTGACTTTC. Its protein is CAISSLQVSGANVLTF.

The chain combines TRBV5-6 with TRBJ1-1; TRBD1 is a possible D gene (5 bases). This CDR3 has 14 amino acids. Germline V lookup: CDR1 SGHDT, CDR2 YYEEEE. With 2 bases removed from V and 3 bases from J, the gap between germline ends came to 11 bases. CDR3 coding DNA: TGTGCCAGCAGCTTTGGTTCGGGGGACACTGAAGCTTTCTTT. As protein: CASSFGSGDTEAFF.

This clonotype has at least ten counts. V usage is TRBV5-1 and J usage is TRBJ2-1, with 8 bases lining up with TRBD2. This CDR3 has 16 amino acids. The junction had 5 bases not matched to a gene; V was cut back by 1 base and J by 2 bases. Germline V gene data show CDR1 as SGHRS and CDR2 as YFSETQ. The CDR3 is CASSLSPGLAYNEQFF. In DNA form, the CDR3 reads TGCGCCAGCAGCTTGTCCCCGGGACTAGCCTACAATGAGCAGTTCTTC.

Ten or more counts support this clonotype. The chain joins TRBV5-1 to TRBJ2-1; the D gene could be TRBD1 or TRBD2 (6 bases each). Germline lookup yields CDR1 SGHRS and CDR2 YFSETQ. V lost 3 bases, J lost 0 bases, and 16 bases lay in between. The CDR3 is 17 residues long. This CDR3 reads CASSSVGGRTSYNEQFF. The CDR3 bases are TGCGCCAGCAGCTCGGTAGGGGGGCGGACCTCCTACAATGAGCAGTTCTTC.

This clonotype was detected many times. The chain is built from TRBV6-5 and TRBJ2-3; 13 nucleotides align to TRBD2. CDR1 and CDR2 from the germline V gene are MNHEY and SVGAGI. This CDR3 is 17 amino acids long. Unmatched junction bases numbered 4, after V lost 1 base and J lost 3 bases. CDR3 amino acids: CASSYFKGLAGTDTQYF. The CDR3 DNA reads as TGTGCCAGCAGTTACTTCAAGGGACTAGCGGGGACAGATACGCAGTATTTT.

This chain uses TRBV7-2 with TRBJ2-1, with 9 bases that match TRBD2. J lost 0 bases, V lost 3 bases, and 6 bases had no gene match. CDR1 and CDR2 from the germline V gene are SGHTA and FQGNSA. CDR3 size: 17 residues. The CDR3 DNA sequence: TGTGCCAGCAGCTTTTTTGCGGGGGGGAGCTCCTACAATGAGCAGTTCTTC. Its protein is CASSFFAGGSSYNEQFF.

This clonotype was seen at least ten times. This chain joins TRBV6-1 and TRBJ1-1, with 7 bases that match TRBD1. The junction had 2 bases not matched to a gene; V was cut back by 6 bases and J by 1 base. The germline V gene has CDR1 MNHNS and CDR2 SASEGT. This CDR3 has 13 residues. The CDR3 DNA is TGTGCCAGCAGATGGGACAGGAACACTGAAGCTTTCTTT. Protein product: CASRWDRNTEAFF.

This clonotype was found many times. The V and J genes are TRBV5-1 and TRBJ2-7; D is perhaps TRBD1 (6 bases). The germline gives CDR1 SGHRS, CDR2 YFSETQ. The CDR3 contains 15 residues. Trimming took 4 bases from V and 3 from J, leaving 17 bases between them. CDR3 loop: CASSPSRDIYYEQYF. DNA of the CDR3: TGCGCCAGCAGCCCATCCCGGGACATATACTACGAGCAGTACTTC.

This clonotype was counted many times. J is TRBJ1-5 and V is TRBV12-3 or TRBV12-4, with a tentative D call TRBD1 (5 bases). The CDR3 totals 14 residues. Trimming cost V 2 bases and J 3 bases, with 8 bases left between them. The CDR3 region has the DNA TGTGCCAGCAGTTTAACCAGGGACAATCAGCCCCAGCATTTT. This translates into CASSLTRDNQPQHF.

This clonotype came up once. This chain uses TRBV3-1 with TRBJ2-5; TRBD2 matches 14 bases. Looked up from germline, CDR1 is LGHDT and CDR2 is YNNKEL (reference sequence). The CDR3 covers 17 residues. Germline trimming cut 8 bases from V and 4 bases from J; bases unmatched to any gene: 12. The CDR3 bases are TGTGCCAGCTGCCCGTGGACTAGCGGGGGGCTCGGAGAGACCCAGTACTTC. Encoded protein: CASCPWTSGGLGETQYF.

The chain uses TRBV30 and TRBJ2-3, with TRBD2 matching over 11 bases. The CDR3 has 18 residues. Unmatched junction bases numbered 11, after V lost 2 bases and J lost 1 base. Germline V gene data show CDR1 as GTSNPN and CDR2 as SVGIG (reference sequence). The CDR3 is CAWSKRVGLAGRTDTQYF. CDR3 nucleotide sequence: TGTGCCTGGAGTAAACGGGTTGGACTAGCGGGCCGCACAGATACGCAGTATTTT.

Ten or more counts support this clonotype. The rearrangement uses TRBV7-9 and TRBJ1-5; possible D gene TRBD1, 6 bases. Germline lookup yields CDR1 SEHNR and CDR2 FQNEAQ (reference sequence). Trimming removed 5 bases from V and 3 bases from J, with 11 bases in between. The CDR3 has 14 residues. The CDR3: CASSLTGTNQPQHF. CDR3 bases: TGTGCCAGCAGCCTTACAGGGACCAATCAGCCCCAGCATTTT.

This clonotype was observed at least ten times. The V call is TRBV20-1, the J call TRBJ2-5; TRBD1 might be the D (5 bases). The CDR3 is 12 residues long. CDR1 is DFQATT, CDR2 SNEGSKA, per germline (reference sequence). The V end was cut by 3 bases, the J end by 4 bases, with 9 bases between. The CDR3 DNA is TGCAGTGCTAGCCTACAGGCAGAGACCCAGTACTTC. Protein product: CSASLQAETQYF.

The chain combines TRBV7-8 with TRBJ1-1, with 7 nucleotides matching TRBD1. The ends lost 3 bases at V and 0 bases at J; junction bases unmatched: 10. This CDR3 comprises 17 residues. CDR1 and CDR2 from the germline V gene are SGHVS and FQNEAQ. In DNA form, the CDR3 reads TGTGCCAGCAGCTTGATGACAGGGATGGGGCTGAACACTGAAGCTTTCTTT. It encodes CASSLMTGMGLNTEAFF.

This clonotype was seen a handful of times. The chain uses TRBV20-1 and TRBJ1-4; D unclear. Germline assignment: CDR1 DFQATT and CDR2 SNEGSKA (reference sequence). V was clipped by 0 bases and J by 4 bases, with 9 bases between them. CDR3 length: 14 residues. The CDR3 DNA follows: TGCAGTGCTAGAGATTTGACCGGTAATGAAAAACTGTTTTTT. Its translation is CSARDLTGNEKLFF.

This clonotype was seen repeatedly, ten times or more. This chain connects TRBV6-5 to TRBJ1-1, with D possibly TRBD1 on 5 matching bases. This CDR3 has 14 amino acids. CDR1 and CDR2 (germline): MNHEY, SVGAGI. Trimming took off 0 bases at V and 6 bases at J, with 11 bases between the two ends. The CDR3 loop is CASSYSYLGPEAFF. The CDR3 DNA reads TGTGCCAGCAGTTACTCTTATTTGGGACCTGAAGCTTTCTTT.

This clonotype was seen repeatedly, ten times or more. This chain links TRBV20-1 with TRBJ1-4, with 7 nucleotides matching TRBD1. The CDR3 extends over 16 amino acids. Germline V gives CDR1 DFQATT, CDR2 SNEGSKA (reference sequence). V lost 0 bases to trimming and J lost 8 bases; unmatched junction nucleotides: 12. The CDR3 DNA is TGCAGTGCTAGAGATCATGGCAGGGGGGAACGAGAAAAACTGTTTTTT. Protein sequence: CSARDHGRGEREKLFF.

The V gene is TRBV27, the J gene TRBJ2-7; the match to TRBD1 covers 7 bases. The CDR3 extends over 15 amino acids. Looked up from germline, CDR1 is MNHEY and CDR2 is SMNVEV (reference sequence). V dropped 3 bases and J dropped 9; count of bases not matched to a gene: 14. The CDR3 DNA reads TGTGCCAGCAGTTTCCTCGGACAGGAGGCCGCGGGGCAGTACTTC. Translation gives CASSFLGQEAAGQYF.

This clonotype has just a few counts. V and J are TRBV3-1 and TRBJ2-3; D is undetermined. CDR3 length: 14 amino acids. The V gene's germline CDR1 is LGHDT and CDR2 YNNKEL (reference sequence). V lost 6 bases and J 5 bases, leaving 15 bases between the germline ends. CDR3 DNA: TGTGCCAGCAGTCAAAGGACCTCCCGAGATACGCAGTATTTT. It encodes CASSQRTSRDTQYF.